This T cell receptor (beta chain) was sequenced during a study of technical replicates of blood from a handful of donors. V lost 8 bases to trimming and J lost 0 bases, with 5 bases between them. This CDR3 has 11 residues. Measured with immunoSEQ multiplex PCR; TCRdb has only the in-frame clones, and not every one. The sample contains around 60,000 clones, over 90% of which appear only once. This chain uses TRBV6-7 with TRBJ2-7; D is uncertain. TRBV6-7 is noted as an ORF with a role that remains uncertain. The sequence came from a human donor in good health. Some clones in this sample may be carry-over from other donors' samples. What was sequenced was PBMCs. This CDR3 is CASVGSYEQYF. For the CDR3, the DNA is TGTGCCAGCGTCGGCTCCTACGAGCAGTACTTC.